This TCR beta chain was sequenced for a study of blood T cell repertoires in COVID-19. Study background: Researchers got acute and convalescent COVID-19 samples from the United States, Italy and Spain. The cDNA or gDNA used as material had been derived from T cells, B-cell-depleted T cells, or PBMCs.

Source study methods: Estimated nucleated cell counts came from reference gene primer amplification. The table came from immunoSEQ multiplex PCR; TCRdb's copy has only in-frame clones and leaves some out. The DNA gave D and trimming, while V, J and clone size come from that table. There are tens of thousands of clones in the sample; 76% occur only once, and 5% to 7% lies in the top ten. Details on this clone: The sample carries other DNA sequences with the same CDR3.

The sequenced material came from peripheral blood. This TCR was recovered from a woman aged 50 to 65 with active or convalescent COVID-19.

CDR3 region: CASSPRAGDTGELFF. The CDR3 DNA sequence: TGCGCCAGCAGCCCCAGGGCAGGGGATACCGGGGAGCTGTTTTTT. The chain combines TRBV5-1 with TRBJ2-2; a possible D gene is TRBD1 (6 bases). The V gene lost 4 bases and the J gene lost 5 bases, with 15 bases spanning the gap. Looked up from germline, CDR1 is SGHRS and CDR2 is YFSETQ. The CDR3 runs 15 residues.